This passage covers 19 T cell receptor beta chains from one sample sequenced in a study of untreated major depressive disorder. Overall study results and limits: TRBV05-01 (Vbeta 5.1) usage was higher in CD4+ T cells of depressed patients than controls.

Sequencing used immunoSEQ multiplex PCR; TCRdb keeps in-frame clones, though not all of them. In the table there are approximately 24,000 clones, 90% to 95% of which are singletons. Antigens of these TCRs are unknown. Sequencing input: CD4+ T cells from PBMCs. Receptors originate from a woman aged 25 to 45 with major depressive disorder.

The chain carries TRBV30 and TRBJ1-2, with a weak D call TRBD1 (5 bases). The V gene lost 4 bases and the J gene lost 8 bases, with 23 bases spanning the gap. The length of the CDR3 is 15 residues. Germline CDR1 reads GTSNPN; CDR2 reads SVGIG (reference sequence). CDR3 nucleotides: TGTGCCTGGAAGTCGGAAAGGAGGGGAACTGGGGGCTACACCTTC. Translated: CAWKSERRGTGGYTF.

This clone was recorded once. The chain employs TRBV10-3 and TRBJ2-5, with TRBD2 identical over 10 bases. J gave up 0 bases and V 0 bases, and 7 bases lay outside the gene matches. Looked up from germline, CDR1 is ENHRY and CDR2 is SYGVKD. The CDR3 runs 18 residues. In DNA form, the CDR3 reads TGTGCCATCAGTGAGTCGACAATTGGACTAGCGGACCAAGAGACCCAGTACTTC. As protein: CAISESTIGLADQETQYF.

V is TRBV19 and J is TRBJ1-1, with a possible D match to TRBD1 (6 bases). The CDR3 is 13 amino acids. Looked up from germline, CDR1 is LNHDA and CDR2 is SQIVND (reference sequence). The CDR3 loop is CAAGVGRGTEAFF. The CDR3 coding sequence is TGTGCGGCAGGGGTTGGCAGGGGCACTGAAGCTTTCTTT.

The chain combines TRBV29-1 with TRBJ1-3, with D uncertain. Looked up from germline, CDR1 is SQVTM and CDR2 is ANQGSEA. The CDR3 covers 14 residues. Deletions cut 6 bases from V and 0 bases from J, with 12 bases between. In DNA form, the CDR3 reads TGCAGCGTCGCCCAAACCAGCTCTGGAAACACCATATATTTT. This sequence encodes CSVAQTSSGNTIYF. Full variable domain (outside the CDR3, taken from reference TRBV29-1 and TRBJ1-3): SAVISQKPSRDICQRGTSLTIQCQVDSQVTMMFWYRQQPGQSLTLIATANQGSEATYESGFVIDKFPISRPNLTFSTLTVSNMSPEDSSIYLCSVAQTSSGNTIYFGEGSWLTVV.

This chain joins TRBV7-2 and TRBJ2-5, with TRBD1 identical over 9 bases. From germline, CDR1 is SGHTA and CDR2 FQGNSA. The CDR3 is 16 residues long. After removal of 1 base from V and 1 base from J, the junction contained 4 bases not matched to a gene. The CDR3 sequence is CASSLGTGDLQETQYF. CDR3 DNA sequence: TGTGCCAGCAGCTTAGGGACAGGGGACCTCCAAGAGACCCAGTACTTC.

This clone was picked up a small number of times. The V gene is TRBV19, the J gene TRBJ2-1; the D gene is possibly TRBD1 (8 bases). The V and J ends lost 6 bases and 10 bases respectively, with 19 bases between them. The CDR3 is made up of 14 amino acids. The germline CDR1 and CDR2 sequences are LNHDA and SQIVND (reference sequence). The CDR3 reads CASSQQGGREEQFF. The CDR3 DNA reads TGTGCCAGTAGCCAACAGGGGGGGAGGGAGGAGCAGTTCTTC.

This chain joins TRBV2 and TRBJ2-5, with 7 bases that match TRBD1. The CDR3 covers 14 residues. Germline CDR1 and CDR2: SNHLY and FYNNEI. Trimming took 4 bases from V and 5 from J; bases not matched to a gene: 7. Here the CDR3 DNA reads TGTGCCAGCAGTGGCAACCGGGACAGCGAGACCCAGTACTTC. It translates to CASSGNRDSETQYF. Variable domain in full (rest from reference TRBV2 and TRBJ2-5): EPEVTQTPSHQVTQMGQEVILRCVPISNHLYFYWYRQILGQKVEFLVSFYNNEISEKSEIFDDQFSVERPDGSNFTLKIRSTKLEDSAMYFCASSGNRDSETQYFGPGTRLLVL.

V is TRBV7-2 and J is TRBJ1-1, with 7 bases aligning to TRBD1. The CDR3 has 13 residues. Trimming took 6 bases from V and 0 from J; bases not matched to a gene: 1. Germline CDR1 SGHTA, CDR2 FQGNSA. CDR3 in DNA: TGTGCCAGCAGGGGACAGATGAACACTGAAGCTTTCTTT. Translating gives CASRGQMNTEAFF.

The gene calls are TRBV2 and TRBJ2-2; a possible D gene is TRBD1 (6 bases). V was clipped by 7 bases and J by 3 bases, with 12 bases between them. The CDR3 has 14 residues. Germline CDR1 reads SNHLY; CDR2 reads FYNNEI. The CDR3 DNA follows: TGTGCCAGCAATACAGGGCGATACACCGGGGAGCTGTTTTTT. Its protein product is CASNTGRYTGELFF.

The chain uses TRBV11-2 and TRBJ2-1, with a tentative D call TRBD1 (5 bases). Germline V gene lookup returns CDR1 SGHAT and CDR2 FQNNGV. Trimming shortened V by 7 bases and J by 5 bases, and 18 bases separated the two germline ends. The CDR3 sequence is 15 residues long. The CDR3 sequence is CASTKGLSTNNEQFF. The CDR3 DNA is TGTGCCAGCACCAAGGGGCTTTCGACAAACAATGAGCAGTTCTTC.

The chain employs TRBV21-1 and TRBJ2-4; the listed D gene, TRBD2, was not tested against the DNA. TRBV21-1 is a listed pseudogene. The CDR3 runs 16 residues. The CDR3 is CASSKVKGTAKNIQYF. The CDR3, as DNA: TGTGCCAGCAGCAAAGTAAAGGGGACTGCCAAAAACATTCAGTACTTC.

The chain couples TRBV7-2 to TRBJ2-7; maybe TRBD1 (5 bases). Germline V gene data show CDR1 as SGHTA and CDR2 as FQGNSA. The CDR3 has 15 residues. Trimming took 4 bases from V and 3 from J, leaving 16 bases between them. Here the CDR3 DNA reads TGTGCCAGCAGCTCTCCGGACATGGTGGGCTACGAGCAGTACTTC. Protein product: CASSSPDMVGYEQYF.

The chain joins TRBV18 to TRBJ2-7, with a weak D call TRBD2 (5 bases). V dropped 3 bases and J dropped 4 bases, with 7 bases sitting between them. The CDR3 covers 12 residues. Germline lookup yields CDR1 KGHSH and CDR2 LQKENI. The CDR3 region has the DNA TGTGCCAGCTCACCTGGAGGTTACGAGCAGTACTTC. This gives the protein CASSPGGYEQYF.

The rearrangement links TRBV6-5 to TRBJ2-7; 12 bases are a match to TRBD2. The CDR3 totals 14 residues. The germline V gene has CDR1 MNHEY and CDR2 SVGAGI. J gave up 4 bases and V 5 bases, and 3 bases lay outside the gene matches. The CDR3 protein is CASSRTSGTYEQYF. The DNA for the CDR3 is TGTGCCAGCAGTCGGACTAGCGGGACTTACGAGCAGTACTTC.

The J gene is TRBJ2-1, the V gene TRBV5-1; D is uncertain. CDR1 SGHRS and CDR2 YFSETQ come from the germline V gene. V lost 1 base to trimming and J lost 0 bases, with 8 bases between them. The CDR3 has 15 amino acids. The CDR3 coding sequence is TGCGCCAGCAGCTTGACACGCCACTCCTACAATGAGCAGTTCTTC. Its protein product is CASSLTRHSYNEQFF.

V is TRBV9 and J is TRBJ1-2, with TRBD1 matching over 9 bases. Unmatched junction bases numbered 8, after V lost 9 bases and J lost 2 bases. Per germline, CDR1 SGDLS and CDR2 YYNGEE. This CDR3 comprises 14 residues. The CDR3 DNA follows: TGTGCCACCACACCCGGACAGGGGAACTATGGCTACACCTTC. Its translation: CATTPGQGNYGYTF.

The chain uses TRBV7-6 and TRBJ2-2, with 8 positions matching TRBD1. Germline V gene data show CDR1 as SGHVS and CDR2 as FNYEAQ. The CDR3 has 18 residues. V shed 2 bases, J shed 4 bases, and the junction held 12 bases outside the gene matches. The CDR3: CASSLLVRGRGRTGELFF. The CDR3 nucleotides are TGTGCCAGCAGCTTATTGGTGCGGGGCAGGGGGCGCACCGGGGAGCTGTTTTTT. The whole variable domain, filled in from reference TRBV7-6 and TRBJ2-2, reads GAGVSQSPRYKVTKRGQDVALRCDPISGHVSLYWYRQALGQGPEFLTYFNYEAQQDKSGLPNDRFSAERPEGSISTLTIQRTEQRDSAMYRCASSLLVRGRGRTGELFFGEGSRLTVL.

The J gene is TRBJ2-5, the V gene TRBV5-1; no clear D. The CDR3 is 15 residues long. V gave up 1 base and J gave up 1 base, with 11 bases separating them. Germline V CDR1 and CDR2: SGHRS, YFSETQ. Here the CDR3 reads CASSLWADPQETQYF. As DNA, the CDR3 is TGCGCCAGCAGCTTGTGGGCGGACCCCCAAGAGACCCAGTACTTC.

This clone was seen a few times. The V and J genes are TRBV7-3 and TRBJ1-2; D might be TRBD1 (5 bases). The length of the CDR3 is 13 residues. Germline values: CDR1 SGHTA, CDR2 FQGTGA. V dropped 2 bases and J dropped 8 bases, with 12 bases sitting between them. CDR3 amino acids: CASSLSAGSGYTF. The CDR3 DNA follows: TGTGCCAGCAGCTTATCGGCAGGGTCGGGCTACACCTTC.